A single sample is the source of the 13 T cell receptor beta chains below, sequenced in a study of early T cells in non-severe SARS-CoV-2 infection. In TCRdb, the 5' RACE reads were re-called with MiXCR into one record per CDR3 protein. This table holds 87,000 or so distinct CDR3 sequences, 12% found once. Sequencing was performed on whole blood. The receptors shown here come from an adult who was a healthcare worker with PCR-confirmed SARS-CoV-2 infection or an uninfected control (not recorded which).

This rearrangement joins TRBV21-1 to TRBJ2-3; TRBD1, as called in the table, went unchecked against the DNA. TRBV21-1 is given as a pseudogene. This CDR3 is 21 amino acids long. CDR3 sequence: CASSKATDRGRLAGSEDTQYF. In DNA form, the CDR3 reads TGTGCCAGCAGCAAAGCAACGGACAGGGGGCGCCTAGCGGGATCGGAAGATACGCAGTATTTT.

The DNA of the CDR3 is TGTGCCAGCAGAAGTGGACGGAAAGGCTCACCCCTCCACTTT. Its translation is CASRSGRKGSPLHF. V gene TRBV21-1 combines with J gene TRBJ1-6. TRBV21-1 is termed a pseudogene. This CDR3 has 14 amino acids.

The chain joins TRBV19 to TRBJ1-1, with 8 bases identical to TRBD1. The CDR3 totals 15 residues. Germline values: CDR1 LNHDA, CDR2 SQIVND (reference sequence). The J segment lost 0 bases and the V segment lost 6 bases, leaving 6 bases of the junction unmatched. CDR3: CASSLGTGLNTEAFF. CDR3 in DNA: TGTGCCAGTAGCCTCGGGACAGGCTTGAACACTGAAGCTTTCTTT. Supplemented by reference TRBV19 and TRBJ1-1, the full variable domain reads DGGITQSPKYLFRKEGQNVTLSCEQNLNHDAMYWYRQDPGQGLRLIYYSQIVNDFQKGDIAEGYSVSREKKESFPLTVTSAQKNPTAFYLCASSLGTGLNTEAFFGQGTRLTVV.

This clonotype was detected a few times. V is TRBV12-3 or TRBV12-4 and J is TRBJ2-1; D is perhaps TRBD1 (5 bases). This CDR3 is built from 13 residues. V was trimmed by 2 bases and J by 5 bases, leaving 7 bases between them. CDR3 DNA sequence: TGTGCCAGCAGTTTACAGGGCAACAATGAGCAGTTCTTC. Its translation is CASSLQGNNEQFF.

The chain has TRBV19 and TRBJ2-1; D could derive from TRBD1 or TRBD2 (6 bases each). The germline V gene has CDR1 LNHDA and CDR2 SQIVND (reference sequence). The CDR3 length is 15 residues. Trimming took off 6 bases at V and 0 bases at J, with 12 bases between the two ends. CDR3 DNA sequence: TGTGCCAGTAGGCAGGGGACTTACTCCTACAATGAGCAGTTCTTC. Amino acid sequence: CASRQGTYSYNEQFF.

This clonotype occurred a few times. The chain combines TRBV29-1 with TRBJ2-5; the D gene is possibly TRBD1 (6 bases). The V gene lost 3 bases and the J gene lost 1 base, with 15 bases spanning the gap. CDR3 size: 15 residues. CDR1 is SQVTM and CDR2 is ANQGSEA in the germline V gene. The CDR3, as DNA: TGCAGCGTTGAGACCTTGGACAGCCCCCAAGAGACCCAGTACTTC. Its translation is CSVETLDSPQETQYF.

The chain couples TRBV9 to TRBJ2-3, with 8 bases that match TRBD1. Germline values: CDR1 SGDLS, CDR2 YYNGEE. The CDR3 consists of 15 residues. V shed 0 bases, J shed 2 bases, and the junction held 2 bases outside the gene matches. CDR3 amino acids: CASSVGTGLTDTQYF. The DNA of the CDR3 is TGTGCCAGCAGCGTAGGGACAGGGCTCACAGATACGCAGTATTTT. Supplemented by reference TRBV9 and TRBJ2-3, the full variable domain reads DSGVTQTPKHLITATGQRVTLRCSPRSGDLSVYWYQQSLDQGLQFLIQYYNGEERAKGNILERFSAQQFPDLHSELNLSSLELGDSALYFCASSVGTGLTDTQYFGPGTRLTVL.

This clonotype was counted only a few times. This chain uses TRBV10-2 with TRBJ2-4; no reliable D call. CDR1 and CDR2 (germline): WSHSY, SAAADI. CDR3 size: 13 residues. The V gene lost 8 bases and the J gene lost 6 bases, with 14 bases spanning the gap. Here the CDR3 DNA reads TGCGCCAGCTCGTCGGTCGGCGGAAACATTCAGTACTTC. It encodes CASSSVGGNIQYF.

The rearrangement links TRBV7-2 to TRBJ2-4; D gene unclear. V was trimmed by 3 bases and J by 7 bases, leaving 10 bases between them. Germline CDR1 SGHTA, CDR2 FQGNSA. The CDR3 totals 13 residues. The CDR3 region is CASSFVDGNIQYF. The CDR3 nucleotides read TGTGCCAGCAGCTTCGTGGACGGGAACATTCAGTACTTC.

The chain couples TRBV11-2 to TRBJ2-1; D not certain. This CDR3 is built from 14 residues. CDR1 is SGHAT and CDR2 is FQNNGV in the germline V gene. Trimming stripped 3 bases from V and 3 bases from J, with 9 bases between. The CDR3 sequence is CASSFGPVYNEQFF. For the CDR3, the DNA is TGTGCCAGCAGCTTTGGCCCTGTCTACAATGAGCAGTTCTTC.

This clonotype appeared many times. The rearrangement links TRBV3-1 to TRBJ2-7; 9 nucleotides line up with TRBD2. This CDR3 has 14 residues. Germline V gives CDR1 LGHDT, CDR2 YNNKEL (reference sequence). Losses at the gene ends were 10 bases for V and 0 bases for J; bases not matched to a gene: 7. This CDR3 reads CANRLAETSYEQYF. The CDR3 DNA follows: TGTGCCAACAGACTAGCGGAGACCTCCTACGAGCAGTACTTC.

This clonotype was seen a handful of times. This rearrangement joins TRBV6-1 to TRBJ2-4; the match to TRBD1 covers 8 bases. V was clipped by 2 bases and J by 0 bases; unmatched bases: 6. The CDR3 loop spans 17 amino acids. Germline CDR1 is MNHNS and CDR2 is SASEGT. The CDR3 coding sequence is TGTGCCAGCAGTGAAATGACAGGGGCGCTAGCCAAAAACATTCAGTACTTC. Its translation: CASSEMTGALAKNIQYF.

This clonotype came up a few times. The chain carries TRBV7-2 and TRBJ1-1; perhaps TRBD1 as D (6 bases). V was cut by 1 base and J by 2 bases, with 14 bases left in between. Germline-derived CDR1 and CDR2 are SGHTA and FQGNSA. CDR3 length: 16 amino acids. The CDR3 loop is CASSLVQGWGNTEAFF. The CDR3 DNA reads TGTGCCAGCAGCTTAGTACAGGGATGGGGCAACACTGAAGCTTTCTTT.